These 19 T cell receptor beta chains came from one sample sequenced in a study of blood T cell repertoires in COVID-19. The protocol was immunoSEQ multiplex PCR, while the TCRdb copy is restricted to in-frame clones and leaves out a portion. In the table there are more than 60,000 clones, roughly 80% of which are singletons. Sequencing input: peripheral blood. These receptors all come from a woman of 80 years or more with acute or convalescent COVID-19.

The chain uses TRBV2 and TRBJ1-4; TRBD1 aligns across 8 bases. Germline CDR1 reads SNHLY; CDR2 reads FYNNEI. The CDR3 is 15 amino acids. Germline trimming cut 5 bases from V and 4 bases from J; bases unmatched to any gene: 6. As DNA, the CDR3 is TGTGCCAGCAGTCTGGACAGGGCCAATAATGAAAAACTGTTTTTT. This translates into CASSLDRANNEKLFF.

The rearrangement links TRBV12-3 or TRBV12-4 to TRBJ2-5, with 8 bases aligning to TRBD2. V was pared by 3 bases and J by 5 bases, with 2 bases of the junction left unmatched. CDR3 length: 13 residues. CDR3 DNA sequence: TGTGCCAGCAGTTTCGGGGGGGGCGAGACCCAGTACTTC. It codes for CASSFGGGETQYF.

V is TRBV6-2 or TRBV6-3 and J is TRBJ2-7, with D possibly matching TRBD1 (5 bases). Germline lookup yields CDR1 MNHEY and CDR2 SVGEGT. This CDR3 region has 14 residues. V lost 2 bases and J lost 0, with 8 bases in between. This chain's CDR3 is CASSYGQGSYEQYF. CDR3 nucleotides: TGTGCCAGCAGTTACGGCCAGGGCTCCTACGAGCAGTACTTC.

This clone was recorded only once. The CDR3 sequence is CASSLEALSREQYF. Here the CDR3 DNA reads TGTGCCAGCAGCTTAGAGGCACTTTCGCGGGAGCAGTACTTC. The chain couples TRBV11-2 to TRBJ2-7; D is ambiguous. CDR3 length: 14 residues. The germline CDR1 and CDR2 sequences are SGHAT and FQNNGV. Trimming took off 0 bases at V and 7 bases at J, with 13 bases between the two ends.

The V and J genes are TRBV3-1 (or the pseudogene TRBV3-2) and TRBJ1-2; D remains unclear. The CDR3 runs 13 residues. In germline, CDR1 is LGHDT, CDR2 YNNKEL (reference sequence). Trimming removed 4 bases from V and 3 bases from J, with 9 bases in between. CDR3 amino acids: CASSLGGYYGYTF. CDR3 nucleotide sequence: TGTGCCAGCAGCCTCGGCGGGTACTATGGCTACACCTTC.

The rearrangement joins TRBV25-1 to TRBJ2-6; D possibly corresponds to TRBD1 (6 bases). Germline V gene sequence: CDR1 MGHDK, CDR2 SYGVNS. The CDR3 extends over 13 amino acids. Trimming left V 7 bases short and J 4 bases short, with 8 bases between. Here the CDR3 reads CASTGVGANVLTF. CDR3 nucleotide sequence: TGTGCCAGCACAGGGGTGGGGGCCAACGTCCTGACTTTC. Full variable domain (outside the CDR3, taken from reference TRBV25-1 and TRBJ2-6): EADIYQTPRYLVIGTGKKITLECSQTMGHDKMYWYQQDPGMELHLIHYSYGVNSTEKGDLSSESTVSRIRTEHFPLTLESARPSHTSQYLCASTGVGANVLTFGAGSRLTVL.

V gene TRBV10-3 combines with J gene TRBJ1-1; no definite D call. The germline V and J ends were trimmed by 10 bases and 1 base, with 19 bases remaining between them. From germline, CDR1 is ENHRY and CDR2 SYGVKD. The CDR3 extends over 15 amino acids. The CDR3 sequence is CATLFEPTRNTEAFF. In nucleotides, the CDR3 is TGTGCCACCCTCTTCGAACCCACCAGGAACACTGAAGCTTTCTTT.

This chain links TRBV27 with TRBJ2-6; TRBD2 might be the D (6 bases). Germline CDR1 MNHEY, CDR2 SMNVEV (reference sequence). Trimming took 8 bases from V and 2 from J, leaving 13 bases between them. The CDR3 is 15 amino acids. The CDR3 here is CASPWRGAGANVLTF. In DNA, the CDR3 is TGTGCCAGCCCCTGGCGGGGAGCTGGGGCCAACGTCCTGACTTTC.

In its sample, this clone ranks as medium-sized. The chain couples TRBV6-5 to TRBJ2-1, with 13 bases fitting TRBD2. V gave up 4 bases and J gave up 10 bases; unmatched junction bases: 4. Germline V lookup: CDR1 MNHEY, CDR2 SVGAGI. The CDR3 contains 14 residues. The DNA of the CDR3 is TGTGCCAGCAGTTGGACTAGCGGGAGAAGGGAGCAGTTCTTC. Its translation is CASSWTSGRREQFF.

The V and J genes are TRBV6-2 or TRBV6-3 and TRBJ2-1, with 9 bases aligning to TRBD2. CDR1 and CDR2 from the germline V gene are MNHEY and SVGEGT. This CDR3 comprises 16 residues. J gave up 7 bases and V 6 bases, and 13 bases lay outside the gene matches. Here the CDR3 DNA reads TGTGCCAGCAGCGATAGACTAGCGGCAAGCCCAAATGAGCAGTTCTTC. Translation: CASSDRLAASPNEQFF.

The V and J genes are TRBV5-1 and TRBJ1-2; TRBD1 matches at 10 bases. Germline lookup yields CDR1 SGHRS and CDR2 YFSETQ. The CDR3 is 14 residues long. After removal of 3 bases from V and 6 bases from J, the junction contained 5 bases not matched to a gene. The CDR3 sequence: CASSYDRGRDGYTF. The CDR3 region has the DNA TGCGCCAGCAGCTACGACAGGGGGCGAGATGGCTACACCTTC.

The chain recombines TRBV28 with TRBJ1-2; tentative D call: TRBD1 (6 bases). Trimming took 7 bases from V and 7 from J, leaving 13 bases between them. The CDR3 has 12 amino acids. Germline CDR1 is MDHEN and CDR2 is SYDVKM. CDR3 loop: CASMVVGGGYTF. DNA of the CDR3: TGTGCCAGCATGGTCGTAGGGGGTGGCTACACCTTC.

The chain carries TRBV19 and TRBJ1-1; D ambiguous. Germline V gene lookup returns CDR1 LNHDA and CDR2 SQIVND (reference sequence). This CDR3 has 12 amino acids. Trimming took off 3 bases at V and 5 bases at J, with 7 bases between the two ends. CDR3 region: CASSIDATEAFF. DNA for the CDR3: TGTGCCAGTAGTATTGATGCGACTGAAGCTTTCTTT.

This chain links TRBV12-3 or TRBV12-4 with TRBJ1-6, with D uncertain. This CDR3 region has 13 residues. Trimming left V 6 bases short and J 7 bases short, with 10 bases between. CDR3 sequence: CASSSGANSPLHF. The CDR3 DNA reads TGTGCCAGCAGCTCAGGCGCCAATTCACCCCTCCACTTT.

V is TRBV5-1 and J is TRBJ1-6, with 7 bases aligning to TRBD1. This CDR3 comprises 14 residues. Germline CDR1 is SGHRS and CDR2 is YFSETQ. V lost 0 bases and J lost 10; bases outside the gene matches: 4. The CDR3 reads CASSLGTGRSPLHF. Written as DNA, the CDR3 is TGCGCCAGCAGCTTGGGGACAGGACGGTCACCCCTCCACTTT.

The chain carries TRBV7-9 and TRBJ2-7; 11 bases line up with TRBD2. J lost 4 bases, V lost 2 bases, and 4 bases had no gene match. Germline CDR1 reads SEHNR; CDR2 reads FQNEAQ (reference sequence). The CDR3 is 15 amino acids. The CDR3 DNA sequence: TGTGCCAGCAGCTTAACTAGCGGGAGAAGTTACGAGCAGTACTTC. Encoded protein: CASSLTSGRSYEQYF.

The chain recombines TRBV19 with TRBJ2-6; 7 bases are a match to TRBD2. The CDR3 length is 18 residues. V shed 7 bases, J shed 1 base, and the junction held 13 bases outside the gene matches. Germline values: CDR1 LNHDA, CDR2 SQIVND (reference sequence). CDR3 sequence (DNA): TGTGCCAGTACCGACCCTCCGGGCGGGAGATCTGGGGCCAACGTCCTGACTTTC. Amino acid sequence: CASTDPPGGRSGANVLTF.

The rearrangement uses TRBV28 and TRBJ1-3; 9 nucleotides match TRBD1. The length of the CDR3 is 16 residues. V lost 5 bases and J lost 5; bases outside the gene matches: 10. Germline V gene lookup returns CDR1 MDHEN and CDR2 SYDVKM. The CDR3 here is CASSPSVQGARNTIYF. The CDR3 nucleotides read TGTGCCAGCAGTCCTTCCGTACAGGGGGCCCGAAACACCATATATTTT.

The rearrangement uses TRBV19 and TRBJ2-1; D may be TRBD1 (5 bases). The CDR3 sequence is 15 residues long. Germline values: CDR1 LNHDA, CDR2 SQIVND (reference sequence). Trimming stripped 2 bases from V and 5 bases from J, with 13 bases between. CDR3 in amino acids: CASSIFDSYHNEQFF. The CDR3 coding sequence is TGTGCCAGTAGTATATTCGACAGCTACCACAATGAGCAGTTCTTC.